This T cell receptor beta chain was recovered during a study of CXCR3-negative and CXCR3-positive naive CD8 T cells. About this clonotype itself: The antigen is unknown.

5' RACE that incorporated UMI labels was used to prepare the TRB cDNA libraries. TCRdb reworked the 5' RACE reads into one entry per CDR3 protein, no DNA. The listing records about 89,000 distinct CDR3 sequences. Definition of naive CD8+ T cells rested on a CD45RO-CCR7+CD27+CD95- profile. Broader study findings: Researchers report that CXCR3-positive naive cells carry more hydrophobic TRB CDR3s than CXCR3-negative naive cells. Both of the naive subsets showed about the same high diversity, but memory CD8+ cells had much less. Both naive subsets, CXCR3-negative and CXCR3-positive, displayed similar TRBV-TRBJ usage, unlike memory cells.

The TCR was taken from a human donor in good health. Some clones in this sample may be carry-over from other donors' samples. Input material: naive CXCR3+ CD8+ T cells from blood. As for subset: CD45RO-CCR7+CD27+CD95- naive CD8+ T cells expressing CXCR3 (TNR3+).

The CDR3 loop reads CASSPLSGTHTDTQYF. The chain carries TRBV28 and TRBJ2-3; no DNA is available, so the TRBD2 call from TCRdb remains unchecked. Germline assignment: CDR1 MDHEN and CDR2 SYDVKM. The CDR3 extends over 16 amino acids.